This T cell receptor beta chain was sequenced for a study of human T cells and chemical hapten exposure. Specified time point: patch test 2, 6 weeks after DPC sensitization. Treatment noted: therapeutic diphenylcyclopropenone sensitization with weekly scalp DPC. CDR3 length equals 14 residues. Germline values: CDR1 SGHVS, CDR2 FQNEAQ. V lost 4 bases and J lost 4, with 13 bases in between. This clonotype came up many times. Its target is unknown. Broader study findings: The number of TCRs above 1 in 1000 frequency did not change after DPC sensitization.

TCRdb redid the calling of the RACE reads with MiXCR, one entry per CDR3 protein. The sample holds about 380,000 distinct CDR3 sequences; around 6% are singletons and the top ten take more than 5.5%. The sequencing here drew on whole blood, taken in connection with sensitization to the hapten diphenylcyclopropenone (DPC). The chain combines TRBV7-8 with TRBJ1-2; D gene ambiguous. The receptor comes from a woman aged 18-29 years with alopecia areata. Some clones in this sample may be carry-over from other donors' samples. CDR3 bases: TGTGCCAGCAGCTCCGGCGCGGGTGCCTATGGCTACACCTTC. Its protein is CASSSGAGAYGYTF. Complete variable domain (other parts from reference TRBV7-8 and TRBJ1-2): GAGVSQSPRYKVAKRGQDVALRCDPISGHVSLFWYQQALGQGPEFLTYFQNEAQLDKSGLPSDRFFAERPEGSVSTLKIQRTQQEDSAVYLCASSSGAGAYGYTFGSGTRLTVV.